This T cell receptor (beta chain) appears in the sequencing data of a study of cytomegalovirus exposure and HLA in healthy donors (dated by TCRdb to 2017 to 2019). About the investigation overall: According to a later analysis, one platform produced both the roughly 110 validation repertoires and the 670 or so repertoires of the first cohort. The study aimed to test whether signatures of past pathogen exposure could be identified by cataloging public T cell receptors. Along with the roughly 670-subject first cohort, a separate validation cohort of over a hundred different subjects was used. The study combined high-throughput TCR immunosequencing, statistical association of individual TCRs with disease status, and machine learning to predict cytomegalovirus infection status. Points the paper makes about the study in general: The classifier was reported to diagnose cytomegalovirus status with high specificity and sensitivity in both the original cohort and the validation cohort. Most TCR sequences were seen in very few donors, while some public TCRs were found in many individuals. In vitro tests confirmed that a few of the cytomegalovirus-associated TCR beta chains recognize cytomegalovirus antigens. In the study, 150 to 200 TCR beta chains were listed as associated with cytomegalovirus. A later analysis found that TCRs clustered in the first cohort also tended to co-occur in the roughly 120 validation repertoires, with 94% of cluster scores above 0. According to the authors, the approach could potentially be generalized to other disease states and immunological phenotypes. The validation cohort had no HLA typing available for a later analysis, so co-occurrence within that cohort was assessed over all 130 or so repertoires.

The CDR3 holds 13 amino acids from the cysteine to the phenylalanine. The kept DNA is CDR3 alone, 39 bases in frame from the first base. CDR1 and CDR2 (MDHEN, SYDVKM) derive from the germline V gene. V drops 2 bases and J drops 3 bases, leaving 5 bases in between. Remarks on this clone: The target of this receptor is not known. Base qualities are missing; no much larger clone stands one base away.

The receptor library was made with the immunoSEQ multiplex PCR assay. Concerning the study's data processing: To diagnose cytomegalovirus status from the catalog of TCR beta chain sequences, a statistical classification framework was built. As stored in TCRdb, this immuneACCESS dataset retains in-frame rearrangements with V and J assigned. A fraction of the clones does not appear; measured against another copy, unresolved V genes explain less than half of the discrepancy, and the remainder lacks a known reason. That table furnishes V, J and clone size, whereas the DNA furnished D and trimming. This sample is represented by about 160,000 clones; approximately 89% of them were singletons. 4% to 4.5% of the sample rests with the top ten. Separate from the approximately 670-subject first cohort, the validation cohort of over 90 subjects was the group to which the donors belonged.

The clonotype was recovered from a man younger than 30 in good health and CMV-seropositive. Sequencing was done on a sample of PBMCs. In this chain, TRBV28 is recombined with TRBJ1-5; the D gene is unclear. The nucleotides are TGTGCCAGCAGTTTAGTTTACAATCAGCCCCAGCATTTT. This is translated as CASSLVYNQPQHF.